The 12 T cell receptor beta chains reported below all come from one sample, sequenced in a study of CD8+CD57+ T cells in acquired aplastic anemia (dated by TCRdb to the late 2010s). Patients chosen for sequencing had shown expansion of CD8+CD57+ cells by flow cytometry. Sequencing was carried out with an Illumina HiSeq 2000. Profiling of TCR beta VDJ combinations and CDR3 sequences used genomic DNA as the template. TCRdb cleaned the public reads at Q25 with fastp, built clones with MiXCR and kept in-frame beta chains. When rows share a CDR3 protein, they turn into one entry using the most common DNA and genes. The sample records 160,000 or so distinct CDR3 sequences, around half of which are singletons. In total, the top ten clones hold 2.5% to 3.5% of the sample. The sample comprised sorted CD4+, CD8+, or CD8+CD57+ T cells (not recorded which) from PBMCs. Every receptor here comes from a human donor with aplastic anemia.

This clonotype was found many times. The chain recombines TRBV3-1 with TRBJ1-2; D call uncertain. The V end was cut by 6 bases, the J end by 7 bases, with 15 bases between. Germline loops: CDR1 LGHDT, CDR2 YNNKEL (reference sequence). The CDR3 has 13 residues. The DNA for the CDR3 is TGTGCCAGCAGGCCACTCGGCCCGTCTGGCTACACCTTC. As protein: CASRPLGPSGYTF.

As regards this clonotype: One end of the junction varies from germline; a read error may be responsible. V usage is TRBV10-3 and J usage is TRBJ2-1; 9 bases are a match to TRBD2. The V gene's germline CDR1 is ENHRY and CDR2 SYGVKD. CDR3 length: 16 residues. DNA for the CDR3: TGTGCCATCAGTGAGTCCGGGACTAGCTGGGACTATGAACAGTTCTTC. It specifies CAISESGTSWDYEQFF.

The CDR3 protein is CASSGREGETQYF. DNA for the CDR3: TGTGCCAGCAGCGGTCGGGAGGGAGAGACCCAGTACTTC. The V call is TRBV7-8, the J call TRBJ2-5; 8 bases agree with TRBD2. Germline values: CDR1 SGHVS, CDR2 FQNEAQ. The CDR3 length is 13 residues. V shed 5 bases and J 4 bases; nucleotides not matched to a gene: 3.

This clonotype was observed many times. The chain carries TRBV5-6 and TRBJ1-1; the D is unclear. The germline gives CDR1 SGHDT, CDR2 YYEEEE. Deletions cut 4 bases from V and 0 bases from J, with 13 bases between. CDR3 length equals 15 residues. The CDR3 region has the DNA TGTGCCAGCAGCCCACGTTTCGGTTTGAACACTGAAGCTTTCTTT. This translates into CASSPRFGLNTEAFF.

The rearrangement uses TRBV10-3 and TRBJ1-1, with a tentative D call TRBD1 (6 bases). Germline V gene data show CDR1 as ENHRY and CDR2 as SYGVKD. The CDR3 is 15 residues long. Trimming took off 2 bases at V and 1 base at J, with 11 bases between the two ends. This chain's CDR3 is CAISELGRGNTEAFF. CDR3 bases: TGTGCCATCAGTGAGCTAGGCAGGGGGAACACTGAAGCTTTCTTT.

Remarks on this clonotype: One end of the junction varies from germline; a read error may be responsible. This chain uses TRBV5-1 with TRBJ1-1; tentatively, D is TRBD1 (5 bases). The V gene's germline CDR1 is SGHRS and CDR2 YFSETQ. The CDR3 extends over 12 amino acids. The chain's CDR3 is CASGFWQGQAFF. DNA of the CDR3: TGCGCCAGCGGCTTTTGGCAGGGTCAAGCTTTCTTT.

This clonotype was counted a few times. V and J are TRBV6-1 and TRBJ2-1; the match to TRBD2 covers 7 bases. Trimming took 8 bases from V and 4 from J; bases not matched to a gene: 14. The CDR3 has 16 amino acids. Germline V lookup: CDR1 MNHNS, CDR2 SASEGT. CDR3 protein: CASLEGSLGGYNEQFF. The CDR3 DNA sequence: TGTGCCAGCCTAGAGGGGAGCCTCGGGGGGTACAATGAGCAGTTCTTC.

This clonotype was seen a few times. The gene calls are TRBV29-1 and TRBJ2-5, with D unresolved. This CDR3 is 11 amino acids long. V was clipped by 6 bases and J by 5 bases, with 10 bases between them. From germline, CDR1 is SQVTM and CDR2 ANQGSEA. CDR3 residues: CSVVQKETQYF. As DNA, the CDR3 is TGCAGCGTCGTACAGAAGGAGACCCAGTACTTC.

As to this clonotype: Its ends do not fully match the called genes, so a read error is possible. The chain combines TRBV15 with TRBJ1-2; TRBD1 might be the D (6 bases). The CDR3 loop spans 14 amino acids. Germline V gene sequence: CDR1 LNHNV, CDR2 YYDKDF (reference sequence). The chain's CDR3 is CATSSLGGGLRYTF. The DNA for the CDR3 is TGTGCCACTAGCAGCTTAGGGGGAGGCCTCCGCTACACCTTC.

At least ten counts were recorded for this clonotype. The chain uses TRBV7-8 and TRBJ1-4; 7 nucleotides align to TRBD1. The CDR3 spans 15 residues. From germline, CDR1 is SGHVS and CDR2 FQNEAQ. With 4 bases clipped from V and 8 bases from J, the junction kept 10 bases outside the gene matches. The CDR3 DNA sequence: TGTGCCAGCAGCTCAGAGACAGGGTATCAAGAAAAACTGTTTTTT. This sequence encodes CASSSETGYQEKLFF.

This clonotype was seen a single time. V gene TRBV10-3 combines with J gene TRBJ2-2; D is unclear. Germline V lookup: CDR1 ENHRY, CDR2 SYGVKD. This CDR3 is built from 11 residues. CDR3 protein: CAKGLSGELFF. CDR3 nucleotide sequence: TGTGCTAAGGGTTTATCCGGGGAGCTGTTTTTT.

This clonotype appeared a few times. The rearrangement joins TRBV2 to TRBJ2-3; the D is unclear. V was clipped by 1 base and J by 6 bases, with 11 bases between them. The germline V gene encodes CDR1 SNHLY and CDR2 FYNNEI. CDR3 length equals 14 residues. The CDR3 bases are TGTGCCAGCAGTGAAGGAATAGGGCCCGATACGCAGTATTTT. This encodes CASSEGIGPDTQYF.